Presented here are 22 T cell receptor beta chains from one specimen sequenced in a study of T cell responses to AZD1222 COVID-19 vaccine. Assay used: immunoSEQ multiplex PCR; TCRdb lists only in-frame clones, some missing. The table shows about 78,000 clones, with roughly 82% occurring only once. The sample here was peripheral blood, taken on day 0 of AZD1222 vaccination. These receptors all come from an adult in good health.

CDR3 sequence: CASSPRQGGNTGELFF. The CDR3 region has the DNA TGTGCCAGCTCACCGCGACAGGGGGGTAACACCGGGGAGCTGTTTTTT. V and J are TRBV18 and TRBJ2-2; TRBD1 aligns across 9 bases. The J segment lost 2 bases and the V segment lost 3 bases, leaving 4 bases of the junction unmatched. This CDR3 spans 16 amino acids. The germline V gene encodes CDR1 KGHSH and CDR2 LQKENI.

This clone appeared a single time. The chain carries TRBV7-2 and TRBJ1-6; D may be TRBD1 (5 bases). V lost 1 base and J 9 bases, leaving 13 bases between the germline ends. The CDR3 runs 15 residues. Germline lookup yields CDR1 SGHTA and CDR2 FQGNSA. The DNA for the CDR3 is TGTGCCAGCAGCTTAGGTGGGACGGCGGGTTCACCCCTCCACTTT. It yields the protein CASSLGGTAGSPLHF.

The V gene is TRBV24-1, the J gene TRBJ1-2; perhaps TRBD1 as D (5 bases). The CDR3 loop spans 15 amino acids. Trimming removed 4 bases from V and 4 bases from J, with 15 bases in between. The germline V gene encodes CDR1 KGHDR and CDR2 SFDVKD. The CDR3: CATSEGDPGRYGYTF. CDR3 coding DNA: TGTGCCACCAGTGAGGGGGACCCAGGCCGCTATGGCTACACCTTC.

This clone was counted once. The chain recombines TRBV15 with TRBJ1-6, with D possibly TRBD1 on 5 matching bases. V shed 1 base and J shed 7 bases, with 17 bases lying between them. This CDR3 has 17 amino acids. Germline V CDR1 and CDR2: LNHNV, YYDKDF (reference sequence). DNA of the CDR3: TGTGCCACCAGCAGAGGGGAAGGAACGGGGCTAAATTCACCCCTCCACTTT. It encodes CATSRGEGTGLNSPLHF.

The rearrangement links TRBV27 to TRBJ2-3; perhaps D is TRBD1 or TRBD2 (6 bases each). The CDR3 extends over 18 amino acids. Germline V gene lookup returns CDR1 MNHEY and CDR2 SMNVEV (reference sequence). V was cut by 3 bases and J by 1 base, with 20 bases left in between. CDR3 sequence (DNA): TGTGCCAGCAGTTTGGGGGGCCGGGCCAGGGAGGGCACAGATACGCAGTATTTT. Translating it yields CASSLGGRAREGTDTQYF.

The chain links TRBV7-2 to TRBJ1-2, with D maybe TRBD1 (5 bases). The germline V gene has CDR1 SGHTA and CDR2 FQGNSA. This CDR3 contains 14 residues. Trimming cost V 5 bases and J 2 bases, with 12 bases left between them. CDR3 DNA sequence: TGTGCCAGCAGCCCAACCGAGGGGAACTATGGCTACACCTTC. Translated: CASSPTEGNYGYTF.

A few counts support this clone. One end of the junction varies from germline; a read error may be responsible. The V call is TRBV5-1, the J call TRBJ2-2, with D hard to call. CDR3 length: 12 amino acids. Per the germline V gene, CDR1 is SGHRS and CDR2 is YFSETQ. The CDR3 loop reads CASNLEYGELFF. CDR3 DNA: TGCGCCAGCAACTTGGAATACGGGGAGCTGTTTTTT.

This rearrangement joins TRBV7-3 to TRBJ1-1, with 9 bases lining up with TRBD1. From germline, CDR1 is SGHTA and CDR2 FQGTGA. This CDR3 is built from 14 residues. The J segment lost 4 bases and the V segment lost 5 bases, leaving 5 bases of the junction unmatched. CDR3 DNA: TGTGCCAGCAGCGCAACAGGGGGCGGCACTGAAGCTTTCTTT. It specifies CASSATGGGTEAFF.

The chain uses TRBV5-1 and TRBJ1-1; 10 positions agree with TRBD1. Germline trimming cut 4 bases from V and 5 bases from J; bases unmatched to any gene: 8. Germline CDR1 SGHRS, CDR2 YFSETQ. This CDR3 has 15 amino acids. CDR3 region: CASSPTGGQETEAFF. The CDR3 DNA sequence: TGCGCCAGCAGCCCGACAGGGGGCCAGGAGACTGAAGCTTTCTTT.

The chain uses TRBV7-8 and TRBJ2-7; D call uncertain. Trimming removed 4 bases at V and 2 bases at J, with 15 bases between. The CDR3 has 15 amino acids. Germline V lookup: CDR1 SGHVS, CDR2 FQNEAQ. CDR3 sequence (DNA): TGTGCCAGCAGCTACTTACCGGATACCGCCTACGAGCAGTACTTC. It yields the protein CASSYLPDTAYEQYF.

The V gene is TRBV7-2, the J gene TRBJ2-3; 9 bases fit TRBD1. Germline CDR1 is SGHTA and CDR2 is FQGNSA. The CDR3 runs to 14 residues. Germline trimming cut 2 bases from V and 5 bases from J; bases unmatched to any gene: 2. CDR3 protein: CASSLLDRGDTQYF. CDR3 nucleotides: TGTGCCAGCAGCTTATTGGACAGGGGAGATACGCAGTATTTT.

The chain recombines TRBV24-1 with TRBJ2-1, with 8 nucleotides matching TRBD1. V was pared by 5 bases and J by 8 bases, with 4 bases of the junction left unmatched. The CDR3 runs 13 residues. The germline V gene has CDR1 KGHDR and CDR2 SFDVKD. For the CDR3, the DNA is TGTGCCACCAGTGGTCCACAGGGGGATGAGCAGTTCTTC. Amino acid sequence: CATSGPQGDEQFF.

This clone was observed a few times. The chain uses TRBV10-1 and TRBJ2-5, with 14 bases aligning to TRBD2. With 2 bases clipped from V and 3 bases from J, the junction kept 5 bases outside the gene matches. In germline, CDR1 is WNHNN, CDR2 SYGVQD (reference sequence). This CDR3 is 17 amino acids long. The CDR3 DNA reads as TGCGCCAGCAGTGAGCTACCGGGACTAGCGGGAGAAGAGACCCAGTACTTC. Protein product: CASSELPGLAGEETQYF.

The chain has TRBV4-1 and TRBJ2-1, with D perhaps matching TRBD1 or TRBD2 (6 bases each). CDR3 length: 16 amino acids. V was trimmed by 2 bases and J by 4 bases, leaving 15 bases between them. Germline V gene sequence: CDR1 MGHRA, CDR2 YSYEKL. For the CDR3, the DNA is TGCGCCAGCAGCCAAAGGGCGTCGGGGGCATACAATGAGCAGTTCTTC. It translates to CASSQRASGAYNEQFF.

The J gene is TRBJ2-7, the V gene TRBV4-1; 9 bases match TRBD1. The germline V gene encodes CDR1 MGHRA and CDR2 YSYEKL. The V gene end was trimmed by 5 bases and the J gene end by 3 bases; junction bases not matched to a gene: 2. CDR3 length: 13 residues. The CDR3 nucleotides are TGCGCCAGCAGCTTGACAGGGGGCTACGAGCAGTACTTC. This translates into CASSLTGGYEQYF.

The V and J genes are TRBV5-5 and TRBJ1-1; perhaps TRBD1 as D (5 bases). Germline V gene data show CDR1 as SGHKS and CDR2 as YYEKEE (reference sequence). Between the trimmed V and J ends, which lost 8 bases and 4 bases, there was a span of 9 bases. The CDR3 has 11 residues. The chain's CDR3 is CARGDSTEAFF. The CDR3 DNA sequence: TGTGCCAGGGGGGACTCCACTGAAGCTTTCTTT.

This chain joins TRBV6-1 and TRBJ2-3, with TRBD2 matching over 7 bases. The junction had 8 bases not matched to a gene; V was cut back by 1 base and J by 1 base. Germline V gives CDR1 MNHNS, CDR2 SASEGT. This CDR3 has 17 amino acids. The CDR3 DNA sequence: TGTGCCAGCAGTGAAGTGTGGGGGAGGGCGGGCACAGATACGCAGTATTTT. Translating it yields CASSEVWGRAGTDTQYF.

Only one count was recorded for this clone. J is TRBJ1-6 and V is TRBV5-8, with D hard to call. The ends were cut back, 0 bases at V and 8 bases at J, with 18 bases in the middle. Germline CDR1 SGHTS, CDR2 YDEGEE. The CDR3 sequence is 17 residues long. CDR3 bases: TGTGCCAGCAGCTTGGCCCGTGGCAGGACCGATCATTCACCCCTCCACTTT. Translating it yields CASSLARGRTDHSPLHF.

The chain joins TRBV4-3 to TRBJ1-1; 7 nucleotides align to TRBD1. In germline, CDR1 is LGHNA, CDR2 YSLEER. The ends lost 2 bases at V and 6 bases at J; junction bases unmatched: 21. This CDR3 region has 19 residues. The CDR3 loop is CASSQLRGGAGVGASEAFF. The CDR3 bases are TGCGCCAGCAGCCAACTGAGAGGGGGCGCGGGTGTTGGGGCGTCTGAAGCTTTCTTT.

The chain carries TRBV5-4 and TRBJ2-7; 7 nucleotides match TRBD2. This CDR3 contains 14 residues. V was clipped by 2 bases and J by 2 bases; unmatched bases: 4. Germline-derived CDR1 and CDR2 are SGHNT and YYREEE (reference sequence). CDR3 bases: TGTGCCAGCAGCTTTACGGGAGGAACCTACGAGCAGTACTTC. Protein: CASSFTGGTYEQYF. Looking up the rest from reference TRBV5-4 and TRBJ2-7 gives the full variable domain: ETGVTQSPTHLIKTRGQQVTLRCSSQSGHNTVSWYQQALGQGPQFIFQYYREEENGRGNFPPRFSGLQFPNYSSELNVNALELDDSALYLCASSFTGGTYEQYFGPGTRLTVT.

The chain has TRBV6-5 and TRBJ2-3; 11 bases match TRBD2. The CDR3 sequence is 16 residues long. The germline gives CDR1 MNHEY, CDR2 SVGAGI. V lost 3 bases to trimming and J lost 5 bases; unmatched junction nucleotides: 7. The DNA for the CDR3 is TGTGCCAGCAGTTATCAACTAGCGGGAGCCCTAGATACGCAGTATTTT. Residues: CASSYQLAGALDTQYF.

The genes are TRBV24-1 and TRBJ2-1; weak D call: TRBD2 (5 bases). CDR1 and CDR2 (germline): KGHDR, SFDVKD. This CDR3 spans 15 amino acids. The V gene lost 2 bases and the J gene lost 6 bases, with 13 bases spanning the gap. The CDR3 DNA reads as TGTGCCACCAGTGATTCCAAGACTACGACCAATGAGCAGTTCTTC. It yields the protein CATSDSKTTTNEQFF.